A selection of T cell receptor beta chains follows, all from one sample in a study of T cell responses to AZD1222 COVID-19 vaccine. Data came from immunoSEQ multiplex PCR; TCRdb stores just in-frame clones and leaves some out. The sample shows some 79,000 clones, roughly 75% of them seen only once. The sequencing here drew on peripheral blood, taken 28 days after the second AZD1222 dose. The receptors originated from an adult who received the AZD1222 COVID-19 vaccine. Both conserved end residues are part of each CDR3. Each record gives: D gene, clone size, J gene, V gene, CDR3 DNA, CDR3 protein. A D gene is named only where the DNA matches it firmly. Size is omitted from some rows. Given values are once, few, many or a class for expanded clones.

d_call: -
clone_size: once
j_call: TRBJ2-2
v_call: TRBV6-2/TRBV6-3
cdr3_nt: TGTGCCAGCAGTTACGGGACTCAGAACACCGGGGAGCTGTTTTTT
cdr3_aa: CASSYGTQNTGELFF

d_call: -
clone_size: few
j_call: TRBJ1-2
v_call: TRBV18
cdr3_nt: TGTGCCAGCTCACCAGTACAGGGAATTGCCTATGGCTACACCTTC
cdr3_aa: CASSPVQGIAYGYTF

d_call: -
clone_size: few
j_call: TRBJ1-2
v_call: TRBV25-1
cdr3_nt: TGTGCCAGCAGTGAATTCTACTATGGCTACACCTTC
cdr3_aa: CASSEFYYGYTF

d_call: TRBD2
clone_size: -
j_call: TRBJ2-1
v_call: TRBV7-3
cdr3_nt: TGTGCCAGCAGCTTCACCGGGACTAGCCGAGAGAGGGAGCAGTTCTTC
cdr3_aa: CASSFTGTSREREQFF

d_call: -
clone_size: -
j_call: TRBJ1-1
v_call: TRBV6-1
cdr3_nt: TGTGCCAGCAGTGATTGGACAAACGAAGCTTTCTTT
cdr3_aa: CASSDWTNEAFF

d_call: TRBD1
clone_size: once
j_call: TRBJ1-6
v_call: TRBV30
cdr3_nt: TGTGCCTGGAGGGGGGACAGGGGCGATAATTCACCCCTCCACTTT
cdr3_aa: CAWRGDRGDNSPLHF

d_call: -
clone_size: -
j_call: TRBJ2-7
v_call: TRBV11-2
cdr3_nt: TGTGCCAGCAGCTTAGAACAGGGAGTGGGCGAGCAGTACTTC
cdr3_aa: CASSLEQGVGEQYF

d_call: TRBD1
clone_size: -
j_call: TRBJ2-5
v_call: TRBV5-1
cdr3_nt: TGCGCCAGCAGCTGGGGTCAGGACAGGGAGACCCAGTACTTC
cdr3_aa: CASSWGQDRETQYF

d_call: TRBD1
clone_size: -
j_call: TRBJ1-6
v_call: TRBV6-6
cdr3_nt: TGTGCCAGCGCGACAGGGGGGACGGGGTCACCCCTCCACTTT
cdr3_aa: CASATGGTGSPLHF

d_call: TRBD1
clone_size: once
j_call: TRBJ1-2
v_call: TRBV19
cdr3_nt: TGTGCCAGTAGTACAGGGGGAGTCTATGGCTACACCTTC
cdr3_aa: CASSTGGVYGYTF

d_call: -
clone_size: -
j_call: TRBJ2-7
v_call: TRBV15
cdr3_nt: TGTGCCACCAGCAGAGCCAACGAGCAGTACTTC
cdr3_aa: CATSRANEQYF

d_call: -
clone_size: -
j_call: TRBJ1-2
v_call: TRBV5-6
cdr3_nt: TGTGCCAGCAGCCCTGATCCAAGGGGGGCTAACTATGGCTACACCTTC
cdr3_aa: CASSPDPRGANYGYTF

d_call: -
clone_size: -
j_call: TRBJ1-1
v_call: TRBV27
cdr3_nt: TGTGCCAGCAGTTCCTCGGGACAACTCGTAATGAACACTGAAGCTTTCTTT
cdr3_aa: CASSSSGQLVMNTEAFF

d_call: -
clone_size: -
j_call: TRBJ2-3
v_call: TRBV5-1
cdr3_nt: TGCGCCAGCAGCTTGAGAGCGGGCGATTCGTCCCAGGTTGATACGCAGTATTTT
cdr3_aa: CASSLRAGDSSQVDTQYF

d_call: -
clone_size: -
j_call: TRBJ2-2
v_call: TRBV27
cdr3_nt: TGTGCCAGCAGTTTAGAGGCCAACGCCGGGGAGCTGTTTTTT
cdr3_aa: CASSLEANAGELFF

d_call: -
clone_size: -
j_call: TRBJ1-3
v_call: TRBV3-1/TRBV3-2
cdr3_nt: TGTGCCAGCAGCTTGTCCCAGCGTGGAAACACCATATATTTT
cdr3_aa: CASSLSQRGNTIYF

d_call: TRBD2
clone_size: few
j_call: TRBJ2-3
v_call: TRBV29-1
cdr3_nt: TGCAGCGTTTGGCGGGAGAACACAGATACGCAGTATTTT
cdr3_aa: CSVWRENTDTQYF

d_call: TRBD2
clone_size: -
j_call: TRBJ2-3
v_call: TRBV5-1
cdr3_nt: TGCGCCAGCAGCCGTGAGGGCGGACTAGCGGGGGGGAACACAGATACGCAGTATTTT
cdr3_aa: CASSREGGLAGGNTDTQYF

d_call: TRBD1
clone_size: -
j_call: TRBJ1-4
v_call: TRBV23-1
cdr3_nt: TGCGCCAGCAGTCAAACGGACAGGGGTTGGGAAAAACTGTTTTTT
cdr3_aa: CASSQTDRGWEKLFF

d_call: TRBD1
clone_size: -
j_call: TRBJ2-7
v_call: TRBV19
cdr3_nt: TGTGCCAGTAGTTCCCAAGGGACAGAGATCTACGAGCAGTACTTC
cdr3_aa: CASSSQGTEIYEQYF

d_call: TRBD1
clone_size: -
j_call: TRBJ2-7
v_call: TRBV12-3/TRBV12-4
cdr3_nt: TGTGCCAGCAGTTCTCAGGGGGACGAGCAGTACTTC
cdr3_aa: CASSSQGDEQYF

d_call: -
clone_size: -
j_call: TRBJ1-2
v_call: TRBV4-1
cdr3_nt: TGCGCCAGCAGCCAACCCACCTCGGATGGTGGCTACACCTTC
cdr3_aa: CASSQPTSDGGYTF

d_call: TRBD1
clone_size: few
j_call: TRBJ2-7
v_call: TRBV19
cdr3_nt: TGTGCCAGTAGTATCGGGACAGGCTCCTACGAGCAGTACTTC
cdr3_aa: CASSIGTGSYEQYF

d_call: -
clone_size: -
j_call: TRBJ1-3
v_call: TRBV11-1
cdr3_nt: TGTGCCAGCAGCCCAACGACTGGAAACACCATATATTTT
cdr3_aa: CASSPTTGNTIYF

d_call: TRBD1
clone_size: once
j_call: TRBJ2-2
v_call: TRBV2
cdr3_nt: TGTGCCAGCAGGAGGGACAGGTCGGACGGGGAGCTGTTTTTT
cdr3_aa: CASRRDRSDGELFF

d_call: -
clone_size: -
j_call: TRBJ2-1
v_call: TRBV24-1
cdr3_nt: TGTGCCACCAGTGATCAGGGGTACGGTGAGCAGTTCTTC
cdr3_aa: CATSDQGYGEQFF

d_call: -
clone_size: -
j_call: TRBJ1-2
v_call: TRBV28
cdr3_nt: TGTGCCAGCAGTTGGAAAGGACCCTATGGCTACACCTTC
cdr3_aa: CASSWKGPYGYTF